This paragraph reports one T cell receptor beta chain. Its target is not known. Germline CDR1 reads MNHNY; CDR2 reads SVGAGI (reference sequence). V was trimmed by 6 bases and J by 5 bases, leaving 11 bases between them. There are 14 residues in the CDR3. The data are from a study of blood T cells in healthy people across ages. Overall study context: There was about one barcoded beta molecule captured by template switching per two T cells. Study results and caveats: Using unsorted PBMCs precluded a conclusive naive versus antigen-experienced comparison.

Next came a second PCR, run for about 6 to 12 cycles, which used a sample-barcoded 5' primer along with a J-beta primer mix. TCRdb re-called the 5' RACE reads with MiXCR, one entry per CDR3 protein. The sample comprises hundreds of thousands of distinct CDR3 sequences, about 30% of which are singletons, and 15% to 18% rests with the top ten. The sequencing input was blood. This chain joins TRBV6-6 and TRBJ1-6; no firm D call. The TCR comes from a woman of 80 years or more in good health. The CDR3 DNA is TGTGCCAGCAGAGGTGAGAGGAATAATTCACCCCTCCACTTT. Protein: CASRGERNNSPLHF.